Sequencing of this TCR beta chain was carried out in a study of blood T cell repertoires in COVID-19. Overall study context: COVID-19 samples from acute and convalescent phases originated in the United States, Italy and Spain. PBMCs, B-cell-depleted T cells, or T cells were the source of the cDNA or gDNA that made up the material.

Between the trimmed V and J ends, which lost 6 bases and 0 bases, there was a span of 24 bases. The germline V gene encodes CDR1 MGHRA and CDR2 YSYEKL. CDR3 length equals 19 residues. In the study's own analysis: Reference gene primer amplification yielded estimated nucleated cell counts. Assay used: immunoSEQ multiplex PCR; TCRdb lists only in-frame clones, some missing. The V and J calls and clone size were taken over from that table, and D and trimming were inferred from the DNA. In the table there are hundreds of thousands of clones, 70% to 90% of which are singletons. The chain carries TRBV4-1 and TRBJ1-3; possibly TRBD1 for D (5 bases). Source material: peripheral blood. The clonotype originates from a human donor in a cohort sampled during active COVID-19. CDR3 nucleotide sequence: TGCGCCAGCAGTCACCTACATAACAGGCTCCCTATCTCTGGAAACACCATATATTTT. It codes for CASSHLHNRLPISGNTIYF.